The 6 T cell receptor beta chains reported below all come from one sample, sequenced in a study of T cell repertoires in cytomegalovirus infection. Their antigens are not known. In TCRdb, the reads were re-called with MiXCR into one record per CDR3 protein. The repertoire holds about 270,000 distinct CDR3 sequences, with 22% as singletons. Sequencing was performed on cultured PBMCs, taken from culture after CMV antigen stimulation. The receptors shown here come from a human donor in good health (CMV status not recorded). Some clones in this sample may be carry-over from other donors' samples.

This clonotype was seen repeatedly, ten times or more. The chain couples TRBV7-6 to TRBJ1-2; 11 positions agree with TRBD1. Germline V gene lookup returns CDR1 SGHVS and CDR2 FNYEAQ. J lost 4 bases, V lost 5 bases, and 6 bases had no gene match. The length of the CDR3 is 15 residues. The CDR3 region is CASSLGQGVGYGYTF. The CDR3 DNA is TGTGCCAGCAGCCTGGGACAGGGGGTTGGCTATGGCTACACCTTC. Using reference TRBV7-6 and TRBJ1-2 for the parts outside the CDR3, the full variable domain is GAGVSQSPRYKVTKRGQDVALRCDPISGHVSLYWYRQALGQGPEFLTYFNYEAQQDKSGLPNDRFSAERPEGSISTLTIQRTEQRDSAMYRCASSLGQGVGYGYTFGSGTRLTVV.

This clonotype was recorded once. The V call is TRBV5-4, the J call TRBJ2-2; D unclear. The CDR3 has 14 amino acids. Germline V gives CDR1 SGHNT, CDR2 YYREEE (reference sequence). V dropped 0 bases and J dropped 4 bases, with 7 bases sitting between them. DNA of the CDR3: TGTGCCAGCAGCTTGGGAGATTTCACCGGGGAGCTGTTTTTT. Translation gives CASSLGDFTGELFF.

As DNA, the CDR3 is TGTGCCAGCAGCCACCAGGGGACCGGACAGCCCCAGCATTTT. This translates into CASSHQGTGQPQHF. The chain employs TRBV7-2 and TRBJ1-5; perhaps TRBD1 as D (6 bases). The germline V gene encodes CDR1 SGHTA and CDR2 FQGNSA. The V gene lost 5 bases and the J gene lost 7 bases, with 15 bases spanning the gap. The CDR3 extends over 14 amino acids.

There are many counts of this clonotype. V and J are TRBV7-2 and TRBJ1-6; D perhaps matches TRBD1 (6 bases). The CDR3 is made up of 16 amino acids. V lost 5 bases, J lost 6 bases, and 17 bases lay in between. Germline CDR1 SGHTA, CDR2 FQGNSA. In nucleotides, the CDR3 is TGTGCCAGCAGCAAACCGCCGGGACACCTTAATTCACCCCTCCACTTT. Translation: CASSKPPGHLNSPLHF.

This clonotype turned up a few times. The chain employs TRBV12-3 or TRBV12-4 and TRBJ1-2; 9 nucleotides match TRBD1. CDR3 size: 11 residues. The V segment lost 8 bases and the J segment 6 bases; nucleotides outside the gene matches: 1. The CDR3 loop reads CASGQGNGYTF. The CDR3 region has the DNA TGTGCCAGCGGACAGGGGAATGGCTACACCTTC.

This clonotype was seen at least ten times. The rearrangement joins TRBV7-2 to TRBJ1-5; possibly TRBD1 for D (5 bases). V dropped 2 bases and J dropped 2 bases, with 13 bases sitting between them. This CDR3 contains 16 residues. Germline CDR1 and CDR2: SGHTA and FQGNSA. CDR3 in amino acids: CASSLSGARGNQPQHF. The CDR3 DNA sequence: TGTGCCAGCAGCTTAAGCGGGGCGAGGGGCAATCAGCCCCAGCATTTT.